The 2 T cell receptor beta chains in this list originate from one sample, sequenced in a study of T cell responses to AZD1222 COVID-19 vaccine. TCRdb's copy holds only in-frame clones and misses some; the assay was immunoSEQ multiplex PCR. The table includes 68,000 or so clones, 88% detected once. The specimen was peripheral blood, collected on day 0 of AZD1222 vaccination. The receptors here all came from an adult in good health.

Details on this clone: Compared with germline, one end of the junction differs, possibly owing to a read error. V and J are TRBV7-7 and TRBJ2-1; D remains unclear. Germline V gene sequence: CDR1 SSHAT, CDR2 FNYEAQ (reference sequence). The CDR3 is made up of 16 amino acids. The CDR3 DNA reads TGTGCTAGCAGCTTAGTTCCAGGCGCCTCCTACAATGAGCAGTTCTTC. It translates to CASSLVPGASYNEQFF.

This clone was found a few times. This chain joins TRBV6-5 and TRBJ2-1; TRBD2 agrees at 7 bases. J was trimmed by 7 bases and V by 5 bases; bases with no gene match: 8. Germline V gene lookup returns CDR1 MNHEY and CDR2 SVGAGI. CDR3 length: 14 amino acids. The CDR3 protein is CASSLGGGRNEQFF. CDR3 coding DNA: TGTGCCAGCAGTCTTGGGGGGGGAAGGAATGAGCAGTTCTTC.